The present T cell receptor (beta chain) was sequenced within a study of human T cells and chemical hapten exposure. Each CDR3 protein gets one entry after TCRdb re-called the RACE reads with MiXCR. The sample yields about 53,000 distinct CDR3 sequences, 9.5% to 10% seen once. Stated time point: pre-sensitization, week 0. Treatment in this sample: therapeutic diphenylcyclopropenone sensitization with weekly scalp DPC. The receptor was derived from a man aged 40-50 years with alopecia areata. Some clones in this sample may be carry-over from other donors' samples. The sample consisted of whole blood, taken in connection with sensitization to the hapten diphenylcyclopropenone (DPC).

CDR3 nucleotide sequence: TGTGCCAGCAGCCCCTTAGCGGGAGCATCCAAAAACATTCAGTACTTC. Amino acid sequence: CASSPLAGASKNIQYF. The genes are TRBV9 and TRBJ2-4; 9 bases map to TRBD2. J lost 2 bases, V lost 4 bases, and 7 bases had no gene match. The CDR3 is 16 residues long. The germline V gene has CDR1 SGDLS and CDR2 YYNGEE.